The clone carrying this T cell receptor beta chain occurred a few times. Antigen: not known. The data originate from a study of OX40 agonist ivuxolimab in advanced cancers. Overall study context: Dose-escalation patients were diagnosed with hepatocellular carcinoma, melanoma, renal cell cancer or head and neck cancer. There were three patients with partial responses, one having hepatocellular carcinoma and two cutaneous melanoma.

Regarding the study as a whole: CD8+ T cells (on average) carried more expanded clones than CD4+ T cells.

Looked up from germline, CDR1 is SGHTS and CDR2 is YDEGEE. The V and J ends lost 0 bases and 4 bases respectively, with 11 bases between them. The CDR3 is 15 residues long. Data came from immunoSEQ multiplex PCR; TCRdb stores just in-frame clones and leaves some out. The sample holds approximately 90,000 clones, around nine tenths seen once. The sample in question was CD4+ or CD8+ T cells sorted from blood, obtained in a trial of the OX40 agonist ivuxolimab. This sequence joins TRBV5-8 and TRBJ1-5, with TRBD1 as a possible D gene (5 bases). The TCR comes from an adult with an advanced solid tumor such as melanoma, head and neck, liver or kidney cancer. CDR3: CASSLGQGMNQPQHF. The CDR3 nucleotides are TGTGCCAGCAGCTTGGGTCAGGGAATGAATCAGCCCCAGCATTTT. Together with reference TRBV5-8 and TRBJ1-5, the CDR3 gives the full variable domain: EAGVTQSPTHLIKTRGQQATLRCSPISGHTSVYWYQQALGLGLQFLLWYDEGEERNRGNFPPRFSGRQFPNYSSELNVNALELEDSALYLCASSLGQGMNQPQHFGDGTRLSIL.